A single sample gave rise to the 18 T cell receptor beta chains below, sequenced in a study of blood T cell repertoires in COVID-19 (dated by TCRdb to 2018 to 2020). The library was prepared using the immunoSEQ multiplex PCR assay. TCRdb took this table from immuneACCESS and kept in-frame rearrangements with V and J called. Such tables lack part of the clones; where checked against another copy, unresolved V genes explain under half of the gap, and the rest is unexplained. The sample table contains 220,000 or so clones; only one count was recorded for approximately 83% of them. Around 2% of the sample is taken by the ten largest. The sample was peripheral blood. The receptor source for this set is a woman aged 60-75 years with acute or convalescent COVID-19.

V gene TRBV7-9 combines with J gene TRBJ1-2; TRBD1 matches at 8 bases. Germline lookup yields CDR1 SEHNR and CDR2 FQNEAQ (reference sequence). The CDR3 spans 14 residues. V gave up 5 bases and J gave up 6 bases; unmatched junction bases: 8. In DNA, the CDR3 is TGTGCCAGCAGCCCGTCGACAGGGGACAATGGCTACACCTTC. Amino acid sequence: CASSPSTGDNGYTF.

V gene TRBV19 combines with J gene TRBJ1-2, with 8 bases fitting TRBD1. From germline, CDR1 is LNHDA and CDR2 SQIVND (reference sequence). The V gene end was trimmed by 5 bases and the J gene end by 0 bases; junction bases not matched to a gene: 8. The CDR3 contains 16 residues. The CDR3 DNA is TGTGCCAGTAGTCCTAGACAGGGGCCAGCTAACTATGGCTACACCTTC. It yields the protein CASSPRQGPANYGYTF.

The V call is TRBV7-2, the J call TRBJ2-5; D remains ambiguous. Germline CDR1 is SGHTA and CDR2 is FQGNSA. V lost 5 bases, J lost 5 bases, and 9 bases lay in between. This CDR3 spans 12 amino acids. The CDR3 here is CASSQRPETQYF. The CDR3 bases are TGTGCCAGCAGCCAGAGGCCTGAGACCCAGTACTTC.

The rearrangement uses TRBV7-9 and TRBJ2-5; tentative D call: TRBD1 (6 bases). Trimming took 3 bases from V and 6 from J, leaving 26 bases between them. This CDR3 has 18 residues. Per germline, CDR1 SEHNR and CDR2 FQNEAQ (reference sequence). CDR3: CASSFGGWRDRSVKTQYF. DNA of the CDR3: TGTGCCAGCAGCTTTGGGGGCTGGCGCGACAGGTCGGTGAAGACCCAGTACTTC.

CDR3 amino acids: CASRGTDFTEAFF. CDR3 nucleotide sequence: TGCGCCAGCAGGGGGACAGATTTCACTGAAGCTTTCTTT. This chain connects TRBV5-1 to TRBJ1-1, with TRBD1 matching 7 bases. V was clipped by 5 bases and J by 4 bases; unmatched bases: 5. CDR1 is SGHRS, CDR2 YFSETQ, per germline. The CDR3 spans 13 residues.

This chain uses TRBV7-2 with TRBJ2-3; no clear D. This CDR3 is 13 amino acids long. Trimming removed 0 bases from V and 3 bases from J, with 4 bases in between. Germline assignment: CDR1 SGHTA and CDR2 FQGNSA. The CDR3 here is CASSLALTDTQYF. The CDR3 DNA sequence: TGTGCCAGCAGCTTAGCTCTTACAGATACGCAGTATTTT. The variable domain in full, completed from reference TRBV7-2 and TRBJ2-3, reads GAGVSQSPSNKVTEKGKDVELRCDPISGHTALYWYRQSLGQGLEFLIYFQGNSAPDKSGLPSDRFSAERTGGSVSTLTIQRTQQEDSAVYLCASSLALTDTQYFGPGTRLTVL.

The V and J genes are TRBV4-1 and TRBJ1-2, with D tentatively TRBD1 (6 bases). Per germline, CDR1 MGHRA and CDR2 YSYEKL. The CDR3 is 13 residues long. The V gene lost 0 bases and the J gene lost 7 bases, with 9 bases spanning the gap. CDR3 sequence reads: CASSQDRGGGYTF. The CDR3 DNA follows: TGCGCCAGCAGCCAAGACAGGGGTGGTGGCTACACCTTC.

V is TRBV4-2 and J is TRBJ1-2; 11 bases are shared with TRBD1. This CDR3 comprises 16 residues. With V trimmed by 0 bases and J by 4 bases, 4 bases remained unmatched. Germline-derived CDR1 and CDR2 are LGHNA and YNFKEQ. CDR3 sequence: CASSQDGTGGSYGYTF. Here the CDR3 DNA reads TGTGCCAGCAGCCAAGATGGGACAGGGGGATCCTATGGCTACACCTTC.

The rearrangement links TRBV7-2 to TRBJ2-3; no clear D. The CDR3 consists of 15 residues. CDR1 and CDR2 (germline): SGHTA, FQGNSA. The V gene lost 0 bases and the J gene lost 0 bases, with 7 bases spanning the gap. CDR3 sequence reads: CASSLARWSTDTQYF. CDR3 nucleotide sequence: TGTGCCAGCAGCTTAGCGCGTTGGAGCACAGATACGCAGTATTTT.

This chain joins TRBV6-6 and TRBJ1-1; the match to TRBD1 covers 9 bases. Germline CDR1 MNHNY, CDR2 SVGAGI (reference sequence). The CDR3 extends over 13 amino acids. V was clipped by 5 bases and J by 8 bases; unmatched bases: 6. CDR3 in amino acids: CASSTGQGREAFF. In DNA, the CDR3 is TGTGCCAGCAGTACGGGACAGGGTAGGGAAGCTTTCTTT.

This chain links TRBV7-2 with TRBJ1-1, with 7 nucleotides matching TRBD1. The germline V gene encodes CDR1 SGHTA and CDR2 FQGNSA. The CDR3 has 18 residues. J lost 1 base, V lost 5 bases, and 16 bases had no gene match. The CDR3 region is CASSTRQGILMGNTEAFF. CDR3 nucleotides: TGTGCCAGCAGCACCCGACAGGGTATCCTTATGGGGAACACTGAAGCTTTCTTT.

The V call is TRBV20-1, the J call TRBJ1-1, with D possibly matching TRBD1 (6 bases). The CDR3 runs to 11 residues. Trimming shortened V by 6 bases and J by 5 bases, and 10 bases separated the two germline ends. CDR1 is DFQATT, CDR2 SNEGSKA, per germline (reference sequence). The CDR3, as DNA: TGCAGTGCGGGAGGGGGAACTGAAGCTTTCTTT. Translating gives CSAGGGTEAFF.

This chain joins TRBV7-9 and TRBJ1-1; 8 bases map to TRBD1. V shed 5 bases, J shed 2 bases, and the junction held 7 bases outside the gene matches. Germline assignment: CDR1 SEHNR and CDR2 FQNEAQ (reference sequence). This CDR3 spans 15 amino acids. The CDR3 DNA sequence: TGTGCCAGCAGCACGGGGACAGGCCGAAACACTGAAGCTTTCTTT. Translated: CASSTGTGRNTEAFF.

J is TRBJ2-1 and V is TRBV7-2; no firm D call. Per germline, CDR1 SGHTA and CDR2 FQGNSA. This CDR3 comprises 15 residues. Trimming stripped 5 bases from V and 2 bases from J, with 13 bases between. In DNA form, the CDR3 reads TGTGCCAGCAGCAAGAGTCAGGCTACCTACAATGAGCAGTTCTTC. It codes for CASSKSQATYNEQFF.

The chain is built from TRBV5-4 and TRBJ1-1, with D unresolved. Germline loops: CDR1 SGHNT, CDR2 YYREEE (reference sequence). This CDR3 has 13 residues. V lost 2 bases, J lost 6 bases, and 11 bases lay in between. CDR3 DNA sequence: TGTGCCAGCAGCTTTGGGAGGGCCGCTGAAGCTTTCTTT. Translating gives CASSFGRAAEAFF. The entire variable domain, with the rest obtained from reference TRBV5-4 and TRBJ1-1, is as follows: ETGVTQSPTHLIKTRGQQVTLRCSSQSGHNTVSWYQQALGQGPQFIFQYYREEENGRGNFPPRFSGLQFPNYSSELNVNALELDDSALYLCASSFGRAAEAFFGQGTRLTVV.

This chain links TRBV6-5 with TRBJ2-3; the match to TRBD2 covers 9 bases. This CDR3 has 15 amino acids. V lost 9 bases to trimming and J lost 4 bases; unmatched junction nucleotides: 11. Per the germline V gene, CDR1 is MNHEY and CDR2 is SVGAGI. In nucleotides, the CDR3 is TGTGCCAGTGACCCCTCTAGCGGGGTAGCAGATACGCAGTATTTT. Translated: CASDPSSGVADTQYF.

The chain uses TRBV3-1 (or the pseudogene TRBV3-2) and TRBJ1-1; D might be TRBD1 (5 bases). CDR3 size: 14 residues. V was pared by 1 base and J by 6 bases, with 12 bases between. CDR1 is LGHDT, CDR2 YNNKEL, per germline (reference sequence). The chain's CDR3 is CASSQVEGIAEAFF. CDR3 nucleotides: TGTGCCAGCAGCCAAGTGGAGGGGATCGCTGAAGCTTTCTTT.

The rearrangement joins TRBV25-1 to TRBJ2-2; D not resolved. The CDR3 is 13 amino acids. Germline V gene lookup returns CDR1 MGHDK and CDR2 SYGVNS. The V and J ends lost 4 bases and 8 bases respectively, with 11 bases between them. The CDR3 region is CASSVITEGELFF. The CDR3 DNA reads TGTGCCAGCAGTGTCATAACGGAGGGGGAGCTGTTTTTT.